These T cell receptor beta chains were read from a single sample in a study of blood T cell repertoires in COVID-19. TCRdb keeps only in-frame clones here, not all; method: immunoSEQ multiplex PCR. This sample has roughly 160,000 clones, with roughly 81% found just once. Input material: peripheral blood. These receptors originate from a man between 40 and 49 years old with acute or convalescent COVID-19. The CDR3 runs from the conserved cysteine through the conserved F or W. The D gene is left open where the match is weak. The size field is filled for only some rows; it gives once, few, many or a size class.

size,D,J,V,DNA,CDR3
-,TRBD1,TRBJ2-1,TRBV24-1,TGTGCCACCAGTGACCCAGGACAGGACTCCTACAATGAGCAGTTCTTC,CATSDPGQDSYNEQFF
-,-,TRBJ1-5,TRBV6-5,TGTGCCACCTCGAGCAGGGGTAGTGGCAATCAGCCCCAGCATTTT,CATSSRGSGNQPQHF
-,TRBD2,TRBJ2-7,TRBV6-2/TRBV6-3,TGTGCCAGCAGTTACGGGCTCGGGGCTAGCGGGGTATCCTACGAGCAGTACTTC,CASSYGLGASGVSYEQYF
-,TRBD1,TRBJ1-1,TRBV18,TGTGCCAGCTCACAAAGGACAGGGGAAGCTTTCTTT,CASSQRTGEAFF
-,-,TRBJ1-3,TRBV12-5,TGTGCTAGTGGTTTGGGGGGGCCTGGAAACACCATATATTTT,CASGLGGPGNTIYF
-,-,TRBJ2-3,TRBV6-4,TGTGCCAGCAGACCCGGGACACCCAGCACAGATACGCAGTATTTT,CASRPGTPSTDTQYF
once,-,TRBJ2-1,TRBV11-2,TGTGCCAGCAGCCCCCGGACAAATATAGACAATGAGCAGTTCTTC,CASSPRTNIDNEQFF
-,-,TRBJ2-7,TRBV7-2,TGTGCCAGCAGCACCAGGGTAAACCTCGAGCAGTACTTC,CASSTRVNLEQYF
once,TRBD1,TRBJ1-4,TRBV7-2,TGTGCCAGCAGCTTTGGCCCAGGGGGATCGGGTGAAAAACTGTTTTTT,CASSFGPGGSGEKLFF
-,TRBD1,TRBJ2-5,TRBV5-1,TGCGCCAGCAGTACAGGGGGGAGAGTCCAAGAGACCCAGTACTTC,CASSTGGRVQETQYF
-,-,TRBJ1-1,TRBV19,TGTGCCAGTAGAATAGGGGGGCTCACTGAAGCTTTCTTT,CASRIGGLTEAFF
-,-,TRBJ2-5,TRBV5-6,TGTGCCAGCAGCGGGGGCCTCCGAGAGACCCAGTACTTC,CASSGGLRETQYF
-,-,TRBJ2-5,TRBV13,TGTGCCAGCAGCTTAGGAGGGGGGGCTCAAGAGACCCAGTACTTC,CASSLGGGAQETQYF
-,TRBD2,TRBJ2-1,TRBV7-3,TGTGCCAGCAGCGCGGGACTAGCGGGGGGCCCCTACAATGAGCAGTTCTTC,CASSAGLAGGPYNEQFF
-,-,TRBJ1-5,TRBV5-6,TGTGCCAGCAGCCATTGGGGGCCGGAGATGAATCAGCCCCAGCATTTT,CASSHWGPEMNQPQHF
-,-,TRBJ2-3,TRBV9,TGTGCCAGCAGCCCCGGTAGCACAGATACGCAGTATTTT,CASSPGSTDTQYF
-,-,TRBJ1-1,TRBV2,TGTGCCAGCAGCGGCGAGGTTGAAGCTTTCTTT,CASSGEVEAFF